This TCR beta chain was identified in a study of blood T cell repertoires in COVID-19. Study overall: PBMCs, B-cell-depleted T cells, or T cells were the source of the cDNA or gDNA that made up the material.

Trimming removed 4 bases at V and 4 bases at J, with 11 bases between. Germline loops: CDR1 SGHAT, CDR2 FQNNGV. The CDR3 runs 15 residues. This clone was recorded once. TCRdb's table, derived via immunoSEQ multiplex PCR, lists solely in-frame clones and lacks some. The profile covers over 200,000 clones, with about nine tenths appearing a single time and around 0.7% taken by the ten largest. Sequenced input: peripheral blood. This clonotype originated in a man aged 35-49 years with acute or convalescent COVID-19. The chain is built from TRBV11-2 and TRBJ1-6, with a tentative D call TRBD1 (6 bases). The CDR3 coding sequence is TGTGCCAGCAGCTCAGCCGGACAGTATAATTCACCCCTCCACTTT. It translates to CASSSAGQYNSPLHF.